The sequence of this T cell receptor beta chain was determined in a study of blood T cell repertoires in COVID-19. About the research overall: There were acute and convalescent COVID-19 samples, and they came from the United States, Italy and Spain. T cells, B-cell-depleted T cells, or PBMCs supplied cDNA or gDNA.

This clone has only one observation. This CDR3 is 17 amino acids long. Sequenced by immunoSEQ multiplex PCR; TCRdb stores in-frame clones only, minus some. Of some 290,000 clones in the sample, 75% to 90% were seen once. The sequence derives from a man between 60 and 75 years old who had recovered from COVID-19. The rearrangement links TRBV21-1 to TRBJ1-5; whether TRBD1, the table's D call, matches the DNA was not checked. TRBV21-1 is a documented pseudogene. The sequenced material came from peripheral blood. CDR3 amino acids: CASSKAGSGQGNQPQHF. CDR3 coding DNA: TGTGCCAGCAGCAAAGCGGGAAGTGGGCAGGGGAATCAGCCCCAGCATTTT.